The 5 T cell receptor beta chains reported below all come from one sample, sequenced in a study of T cell responses to AZD1222 COVID-19 vaccine. The data were produced by immunoSEQ multiplex PCR, yet TCRdb's version contains in-frame clones alone and is incomplete. Of around 100,000 clones detected, more than 85% appear once; the ten largest clones hold roughly 1.1%. Sample: peripheral blood, taken on day 0 of AZD1222 vaccination. These receptors all stem from an adult in good health.

The chain links TRBV7-8 to TRBJ2-2; TRBD1 agrees at 9 bases. The CDR3 is 15 residues long. Germline lookup yields CDR1 SGHVS and CDR2 FQNEAQ. V trimming: 5 bases; J trimming: 7 bases; junction bases outside the gene matches: 8. CDR3 sequence: CASSLGTGWVGELFF. The CDR3 DNA follows: TGTGCCAGCAGCCTCGGGACAGGGTGGGTCGGGGAGCTGTTTTTT.

This chain links TRBV2 with TRBJ2-2, with D perhaps matching TRBD1 or TRBD2 (5 bases each). The CDR3 covers 15 residues. In germline, CDR1 is SNHLY, CDR2 FYNNEI. V was shortened by 2 bases and J by 4 bases, with 11 bases between the two germline ends. In DNA form, the CDR3 reads TGTGCCAGCAGTGAACGGGGCCTTAGCACCGGGGAGCTGTTTTTT. The encoded protein is CASSERGLSTGELFF.

J is TRBJ2-7 and V is TRBV7-9; 7 bases fit TRBD2. V shed 4 bases and J 3 bases; nucleotides not matched to a gene: 0. In germline, CDR1 is SEHNR, CDR2 FQNEAQ (reference sequence). CDR3 size: 12 residues. For the CDR3, the DNA is TGTGCCAGCAGCTCTAGCGGCTACGAGCAGTACTTC. Residues: CASSSSGYEQYF.

This chain uses TRBV7-9 with TRBJ1-2, with D hard to call. Trimming removed 1 base from V and 8 bases from J, with 5 bases in between. The CDR3 runs to 11 residues. The V gene's germline CDR1 is SEHNR and CDR2 FQNEAQ (reference sequence). The CDR3 sequence: CASSLDTGYTF. The DNA of the CDR3 is TGTGCCAGCAGCTTAGACACAGGCTACACCTTC.

The V gene is TRBV2, the J gene TRBJ2-7; possible D gene TRBD2, 7 bases. The CDR3 spans 16 residues. Germline values: CDR1 SNHLY, CDR2 FYNNEI. Trimming left V 0 bases short and J 3 bases short, with 15 bases between. The CDR3 DNA reads TGTGCCAGCAGTGAAGCGCTACTAGGGGGGGACTACGAGCAGTACTTC. Translating gives CASSEALLGGDYEQYF.